This record concerns one TCR beta chain sequence. Its cognate antigen is unknown. These data originate in a study of identical twins. Study-level findings and limits: For monozygotic twins, models underestimated out-of-frame TCR alpha sharing. For cord blood, abundant beta clonotypes had fewer insertions, unlike memory repertoires, which showed none.

This CDR3 is built from 17 residues. Trimming stripped 5 bases from V and 1 base from J, with 21 bases between. CDR1 is SEHNR and CDR2 is FQNEAQ in the germline V gene (reference sequence). TCRdb recomputed calls from the 5' RACE reads with MiXCR, one row per CDR3 protein. The sample carries under 800,000 distinct CDR3 sequences, around 21% recorded once. Every sampled donor was Caucasian and healthy. These data were also filed under a second study, of T cells expressing NK-cell markers. Turning to that study: These clonotypes, the leaders elsewhere, also led the CD3+CD56-NKG2C+ fraction in four donors.

Sequencing used PBMCs. This receptor was obtained from a woman aged 18-29 years in good health. This chain joins TRBV7-9 and TRBJ2-7; a weak D match, TRBD2 (6 bases). In DNA, the CDR3 is TGTGCCAGCAGCCGAAGAACCGGGACTGCCATGTCCTACGAGCAGTACTTC. Residues: CASSRRTGTAMSYEQYF. Full variable domain (missing parts from reference TRBV7-9 and TRBJ2-7): DTGVSQNPRHKITKRGQNVTFRCDPISEHNRLYWYRQTLGQGPEFLTYFQNEAQLEKSRLLSDRFSAERPKGSFSTLEIQRTEQGDSAMYLCASSRRTGTAMSYEQYFGPGTRLTVT.